The clone carrying this T cell receptor (beta chain) has more than one count but fewer than ten. Molecular barcoding with unique molecular identifiers was used for the TCRbeta library. TCRdb redid the calling of the PCR reads with MiXCR, one entry per CDR3 protein. The data hold about 400,000 distinct CDR3 sequences, with approximately 12% observed a single time. The data belong to a study of T-cell reconstitution after alpha-beta-depleted transplantation in children. The sequence came from a human donor who donated a stem cell graft to a child with Fanconi anemia. Source: PBMCs, taken from the stem cell graft.

The CDR3 protein is CASSSGTGLYEQYF. CDR3 DNA: TGTGCCAGTAGTTCCGGAACGGGGCTCTACGAGCAGTACTTC. J is TRBJ2-7 and V is TRBV19, with D perhaps assigned TRBD1 or TRBD2 (5 bases each). Trimming shortened V by 5 bases and J by 3 bases, and 14 bases separated the two germline ends. Germline lookup yields CDR1 LNHDA and CDR2 SQIVND (reference sequence). The CDR3 covers 14 residues.